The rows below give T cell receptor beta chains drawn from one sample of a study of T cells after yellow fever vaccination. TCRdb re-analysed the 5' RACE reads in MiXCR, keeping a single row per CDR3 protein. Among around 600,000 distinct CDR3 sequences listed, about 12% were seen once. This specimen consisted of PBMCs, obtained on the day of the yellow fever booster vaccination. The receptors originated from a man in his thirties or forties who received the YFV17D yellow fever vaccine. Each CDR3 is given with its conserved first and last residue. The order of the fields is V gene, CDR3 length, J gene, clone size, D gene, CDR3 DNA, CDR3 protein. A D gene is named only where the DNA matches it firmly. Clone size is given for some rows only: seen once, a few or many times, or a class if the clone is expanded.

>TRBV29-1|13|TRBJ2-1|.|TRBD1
TGCACCGGACAGGGGGCAGCGGCCAGTGAGCAGTTCTTC
CTGQGAAASEQFF
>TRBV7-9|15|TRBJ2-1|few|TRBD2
TGTGCCAGCAGGTCCGCTAGCGGGAGGGCACCTGAGCAGTTCTTC
CASRSASGRAPEQFF
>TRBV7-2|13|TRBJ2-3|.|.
TGTGCCACCCAGACCCGGGTCGGAGATACGCAGTATTTT
CATQTRVGDTQYF
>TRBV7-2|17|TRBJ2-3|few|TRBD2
TGTGCCAGCAGCTTAGGCCCTACTAGCGGCAGCACAGATACGCAGTATTTT
CASSLGPTSGSTDTQYF
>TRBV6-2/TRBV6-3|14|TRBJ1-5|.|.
TGTGCCAGCAGTAACCGGGGAGGCAATCAGCCCCAGCATTTT
CASSNRGGNQPQHF
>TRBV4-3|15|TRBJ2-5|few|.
TGCGCCAGCAGCTACACCGCCCTGGGCCAAGAGACCCAGTACTTC
CASSYTALGQETQYF
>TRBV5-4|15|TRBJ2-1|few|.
TGTGCCAGCAGCTTGGCTGTTGCCTCCTACAATGAGCAGTTCTTC
CASSLAVASYNEQFF
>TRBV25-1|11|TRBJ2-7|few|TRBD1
TGTGCCAGCTCAAAGGGGGCCGAGCAGTACTTC
CASSKGAEQYF
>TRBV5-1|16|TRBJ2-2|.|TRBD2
TGCGCCAGCAGCTTGGGGGCTAGCGGGATGTTCGGGGAGCTGTTTTTT
CASSLGASGMFGELFF
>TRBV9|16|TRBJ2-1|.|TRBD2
TGTGCCAGCAGCGTAGGATTAGCGGGAGGGATCCATGAGCAGTTCTTC
CASSVGLAGGIHEQFF
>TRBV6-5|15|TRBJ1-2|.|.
TGTGCCAGCAGTTACGCTGGGGGGGAATCTTATGGCTACACCTTC
CASSYAGGESYGYTF
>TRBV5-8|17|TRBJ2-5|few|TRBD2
TGTGCCAGCAGCACCGGGACTAGCGGGAGGATTGAGGAGACCCAGTACTTC
CASSTGTSGRIEETQYF
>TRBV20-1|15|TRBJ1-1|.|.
TGCAGTGCTGACAAAATCGGGACATCCAACACTGAAGCTTTCTTT
CSADKIGTSNTEAFF
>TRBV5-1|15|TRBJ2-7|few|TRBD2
TGCGCCAGCAAACTAGCGGGAGGTCGGTTATACGAGCAGTACTTC
CASKLAGGRLYEQYF
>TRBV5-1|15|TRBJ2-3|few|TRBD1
TGCGCCAGCAGCTTCACAGGGGACAGAACAGATACGCAGTATTTT
CASSFTGDRTDTQYF
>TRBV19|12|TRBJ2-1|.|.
TGTGCCAGTAGTATAGTCGAAGGAGGGCAGTTCTTC
CASSIVEGGQFF
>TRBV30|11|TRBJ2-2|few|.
TGTGCCTGGAGCCAAACCGGGGAGCTGTTTTTT
CAWSQTGELFF
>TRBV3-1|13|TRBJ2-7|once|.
TGTGCCACCGAACAGGGTAGCTCCTACGAGCAGTACTTC
CATEQGSSYEQYF
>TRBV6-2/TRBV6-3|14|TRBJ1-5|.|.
TGTGCCAGCAGTTACACGGGGCCGCAGACGCCCCAGCATTTT
CASSYTGPQTPQHF
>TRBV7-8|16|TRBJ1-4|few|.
TGTGCCAGCAGCATGTCACCCGGGGTGGGTTCTGAAAAACTGTTTTTT
CASSMSPGVGSEKLFF
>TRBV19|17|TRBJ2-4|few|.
TGTGCCAGTAGGGATGGGGGCCAGCCACTAGCCAAAAACATTCAGTACTTC
CASRDGGQPLAKNIQYF
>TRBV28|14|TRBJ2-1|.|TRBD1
TGTGCCGGACAGGACAGGGGGGGATACAATGAGCAGTTCTTC
CAGQDRGGYNEQFF
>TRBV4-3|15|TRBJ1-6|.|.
TGCGCCAGCAGCCAAGCCCGTACTAATAATTCACCCCTCCACTTT
CASSQARTNNSPLHF
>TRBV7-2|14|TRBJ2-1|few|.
TGTGCCAGCAGTTGGGAGAGCTCCTACAATGAGCAGTTCTTC
CASSWESSYNEQFF
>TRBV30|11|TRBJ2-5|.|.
TGTGCCTGGAGTGTAACGGAGACCCAGTACTTC
CAWSVTETQYF
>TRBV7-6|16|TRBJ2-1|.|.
TGTGCCAGCAGCTTAGAAGGGGGGGGGTATTACAATGAGCAGTTCTTC
CASSLEGGGYYNEQFF
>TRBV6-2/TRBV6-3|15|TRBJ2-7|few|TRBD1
TGTGCCAGCAGCTACCGAGGACAGGGGCCCTACGAGCAGTACTTC
CASSYRGQGPYEQYF
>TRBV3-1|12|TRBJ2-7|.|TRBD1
TGTGCCGTGGGGACAGGCGTCTACGAGCAGTACTTC
CAVGTGVYEQYF
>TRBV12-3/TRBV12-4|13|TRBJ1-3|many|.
TGTGCCAGCAGTTTGGTGGCTGGAAACACCATATATTTT
CASSLVAGNTIYF
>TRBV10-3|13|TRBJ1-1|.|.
TGTGCCATCAGCGGCAAACAGAACACTGAAGCTTTCTTT
CAISGKQNTEAFF
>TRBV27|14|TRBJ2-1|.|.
TGTGCCAGCAGTTTATCGGAGGCGGGCTATGAGCAGTTCTTC
CASSLSEAGYEQFF
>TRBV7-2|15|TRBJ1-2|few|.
TGTGCCAGCAGCCCAGGGGCAAGGGCAGTCTATGGCTACACCTTC
CASSPGARAVYGYTF
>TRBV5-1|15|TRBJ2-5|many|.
TGCGCCAGCAGCTCGGCCGGAGTATTACAAGAGACCCAGTACTTC
CASSSAGVLQETQYF
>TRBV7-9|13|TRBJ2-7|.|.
TGTGCCAGCAGCTTAGGATACGAGTACGAGCAGTACTTC
CASSLGYEYEQYF
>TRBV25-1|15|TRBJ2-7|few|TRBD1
TGTGCCAGCAGTTTTACCGGGACAGGGATCTACGAGCAGTACTTC
CASSFTGTGIYEQYF
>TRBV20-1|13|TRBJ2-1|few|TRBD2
TGCAGTGCCGTAGCGGGCTCCTACAATGAGCAGTTCTTC
CSAVAGSYNEQFF
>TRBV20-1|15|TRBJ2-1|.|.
TGCAGTGCTAGATGGGGACGCGGGGCGTACAATGAGCAGTTCTTC
CSARWGRGAYNEQFF
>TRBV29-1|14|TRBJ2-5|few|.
TGCAGCGTTGAAAGCAGGGGGGGCCAAGAGACCCAGTACTTC
CSVESRGGQETQYF
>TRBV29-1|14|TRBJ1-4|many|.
TGCAGCATCCCGGAGGGCGGACAAAATGAAAAACTGTTTTTT
CSIPEGGQNEKLFF
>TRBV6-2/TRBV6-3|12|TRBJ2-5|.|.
TGTGCCAGCAGTTGGCCCCATCAGACCCAGTACTTC
CASSWPHQTQYF
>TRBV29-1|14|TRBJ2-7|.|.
TGCAGCGTTGGGGCAGGCAAACGGACCTACGAGCAGTACTTC
CSVGAGKRTYEQYF
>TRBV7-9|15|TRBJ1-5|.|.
TGTGCCAGCAGCGGCCGATTCGATAGCAATCAGCCCCAGCATTTT
CASSGRFDSNQPQHF
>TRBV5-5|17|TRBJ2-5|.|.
TGTGCCAGCAGCTTGGCCATCATCGAGGGATTGGGAGAGACCCAGTACTTC
CASSLAIIEGLGETQYF
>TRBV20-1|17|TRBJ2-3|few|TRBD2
TGCAGTGCTAGTCCTCCTAGCGGGAGAGGCCTTGGAGATACGCAGTATTTT
CSASPPSGRGLGDTQYF
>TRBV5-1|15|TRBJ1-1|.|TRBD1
TGCGCCAGCAGCGACGCCGGGACAGACGGTAGTGAAGCTTTCTTT
CASSDAGTDGSEAFF
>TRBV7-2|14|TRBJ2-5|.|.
TGTGCCAGCAGTTCAGAGGGCTACTTAGAGACCCAGTACTTC
CASSSEGYLETQYF
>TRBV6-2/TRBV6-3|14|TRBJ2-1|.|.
TGTGCCAGCAGTTACCTAAGGGGCCCGAATCACCCGTTCTTC
CASSYLRGPNHPFF
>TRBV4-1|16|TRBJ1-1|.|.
TGCGCCAGCAGCCAAGGTGGGGGGGTCGATCAGACTGAAGCTTTCTTT
CASSQGGGVDQTEAFF
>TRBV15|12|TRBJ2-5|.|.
TGTGCCACCAGCAGAGGTGCAGAGACCCAGTACTTC
CATSRGAETQYF
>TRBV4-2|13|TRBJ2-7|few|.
TGTGCCAGCAGCCAAGATGCAGATGGGGAGCAGTACTTC
CASSQDADGEQYF
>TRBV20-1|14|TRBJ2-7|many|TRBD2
TGCAGTGCAGCAGGACTAGCGGGATTGTATGAGCAGTACTTC
CSAAGLAGLYEQYF
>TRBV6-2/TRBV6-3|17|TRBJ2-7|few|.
TGTGCCAGCAGTTACGCAACATTCGGGACACGTTCCTACGAGCAGTACTTC
CASSYATFGTRSYEQYF
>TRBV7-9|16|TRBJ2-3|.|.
TGTGCCAGCAGCGCAGGGACGACCCTTTCGGCAGATACGCAGTATTTT
CASSAGTTLSADTQYF
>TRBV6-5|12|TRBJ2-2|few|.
TGTGCCAGCAGCTCCACCCGAGGGGAGCTGTTTTTT
CASSSTRGELFF
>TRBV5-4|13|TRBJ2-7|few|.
TGTGCCAGCAGCTTGGGTGCTGGGATCGAGCAGTACTTC
CASSLGAGIEQYF
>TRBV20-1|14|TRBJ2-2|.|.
TGCAGTGCTCGAAGTCCCTCTGGAACCGGGGAGCTGTTTTTT
CSARSPSGTGELFF
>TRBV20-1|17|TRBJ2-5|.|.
TGCAGTGCTAGAGGTTCCACTAGCAATGGAGACCAAGAGACCCAGTACTTC
CSARGSTSNGDQETQYF